A selection of T cell receptor beta chains follows, all from one sample in a study of blood T cells in healthy people across ages. In TCRdb, the 5' RACE reads were re-called with MiXCR into one record per CDR3 protein. Of about 780,000 distinct CDR3 sequences listed, 35% to 60% were seen once; the top ten hold roughly 20%. Sequenced material: blood. These TCRs come from a man older than 75 in good health. CDR3s include the opening cysteine and the closing phenylalanine or tryptophan. The D gene is left open where the match is weak. Clone size appears in some rows only: once, few, many, or a class for an expanded clone.

v_gene: TRBV9
d_gene: TRBD1
abundance: NA
j_gene: TRBJ2-7
CDR3nt: TGTGCCAGCAGCGCGGGACAGGACTCCTACGAGCAGTACTTC
CDR3aa: CASSAGQDSYEQYF

v_gene: TRBV20-1
d_gene: TRBD1
abundance: NA
j_gene: TRBJ1-6
CDR3nt: TGCAGTGCCCGCGACAGGGGTCGATCACCCCTCCACTTT
CDR3aa: CSARDRGRSPLHF

v_gene: TRBV2
d_gene: NA
abundance: few
j_gene: TRBJ1-2
CDR3nt: TGTGCCAGCAGTGAAATGCTCGTCCCTAACTATGGCTACACCTTC
CDR3aa: CASSEMLVPNYGYTF

v_gene: TRBV11-3
d_gene: TRBD2
abundance: many
j_gene: TRBJ2-5
CDR3nt: TGTGCCAGCAGCTTAGGAGGGGCTAGCGGACAAGAGACCCAGTACTTC
CDR3aa: CASSLGGASGQETQYF

v_gene: TRBV11-1
d_gene: TRBD2
abundance: NA
j_gene: TRBJ2-2
CDR3nt: TGTGCCAGCAGCTTAAATCCTGGACTAGGAGCCGGGGAGCTGTTTTTT
CDR3aa: CASSLNPGLGAGELFF

v_gene: TRBV5-6
d_gene: NA
abundance: NA
j_gene: TRBJ2-3
CDR3nt: TGTGCCAGCAGTCAAAGGAGGACAGATACGCAGTATTTT
CDR3aa: CASSQRRTDTQYF

v_gene: TRBV4-3
d_gene: TRBD1
abundance: once
j_gene: TRBJ1-6
CDR3nt: TGCGCCAGCAGCCGAAGCAGGGGGAATTATAATTCACCCCTCCACTTT
CDR3aa: CASSRSRGNYNSPLHF

v_gene: TRBV5-1
d_gene: NA
abundance: NA
j_gene: TRBJ2-5
CDR3nt: TGCGCCAGCAGCATCCTGGTTTCGGATGAGCAGTACTTT
CDR3aa: CASSILVSDEQYF

v_gene: TRBV7-2
d_gene: TRBD2
abundance: few
j_gene: TRBJ2-7
CDR3nt: TGTGCCAGCAGCTTTCCTACTAGCGCATCCTACGAGCAGTACTTC
CDR3aa: CASSFPTSASYEQYF

v_gene: TRBV9
d_gene: NA
abundance: NA
j_gene: TRBJ2-7
CDR3nt: TGTGCCAGCAGCTACCGGGATGAGGGGTACGAGCAGTACTTC
CDR3aa: CASSYRDEGYEQYF

v_gene: TRBV20-1
d_gene: NA
abundance: few
j_gene: TRBJ2-7
CDR3nt: TGCAGTGCTGCTTTGGGACTGATCTCCTACGAGCAGTACTTC
CDR3aa: CSAALGLISYEQYF

v_gene: TRBV7-9
d_gene: NA
abundance: NA
j_gene: TRBJ2-4
CDR3nt: TGTGCCAGCAGCCACTTTGGGGCCGGAGCCAAAAACATTCAGTACTTC
CDR3aa: CASSHFGAGAKNIQYF

v_gene: TRBV29-1
d_gene: TRBD1
abundance: few
j_gene: TRBJ1-1
CDR3nt: TGCAGCGTCAGGGACAGAAAGAACACTGAAGCTTTCTTT
CDR3aa: CSVRDRKNTEAFF

v_gene: TRBV2
d_gene: TRBD1
abundance: few
j_gene: TRBJ2-4
CDR3nt: TGTGCCAGCACTCTCGCCGGGACAGGGCTCAACATTCAGTACTTC
CDR3aa: CASTLAGTGLNIQYF

v_gene: TRBV25-1
d_gene: NA
abundance: NA
j_gene: TRBJ1-4
CDR3nt: TGTGCCAGCAGTGAGAGGGGCCTTAATGAAAAACTGTTTTTT
CDR3aa: CASSERGLNEKLFF

v_gene: TRBV28
d_gene: NA
abundance: NA
j_gene: TRBJ2-7
CDR3nt: TGTGCCAGCAGTCCGGGTCAGGGGTACAGGACCTACGAGCAGTACTTC
CDR3aa: CASSPGQGYRTYEQYF

v_gene: TRBV6-2/TRBV6-3
d_gene: NA
abundance: NA
j_gene: TRBJ2-2
CDR3nt: TGTGCCAGCAGTCTTGGGGAGGCCGGGGAGCTGTTTTTT
CDR3aa: CASSLGEAGELFF

v_gene: TRBV5-1
d_gene: NA
abundance: NA
j_gene: TRBJ2-5
CDR3nt: TGCGCCAGCAGCCCTCGGACAGACGGAGAGACCCAGTACTTC
CDR3aa: CASSPRTDGETQYF

v_gene: TRBV4-3
d_gene: NA
abundance: NA
j_gene: TRBJ2-1
CDR3nt: TGCGCCAGCAGCCAAGTTGCGCCGGCAGAGCAGTTCTTC
CDR3aa: CASSQVAPAEQFF

v_gene: TRBV20-1
d_gene: TRBD2
abundance: NA
j_gene: TRBJ2-7
CDR3nt: TGCAGTGCTAGAGTTAGGCTAGCGGGAGTTCACGAGCAGTACTTC
CDR3aa: CSARVRLAGVHEQYF

v_gene: TRBV6-1
d_gene: TRBD2
abundance: NA
j_gene: TRBJ2-3
CDR3nt: TGTGCCAGCCCAAGGCACAGGGACCCCCGTCCGTCGGGAGGGCCGCGCACAGATACGCAGTATTTT
CDR3aa: CASPRHRDPRPSGGPRTDTQYF

v_gene: TRBV5-1
d_gene: NA
abundance: NA
j_gene: TRBJ1-1
CDR3nt: TGCGCCAGCAGCTCCGCCGCAGGGAGCACTGAAGCTTTCTTT
CDR3aa: CASSSAAGSTEAFF

v_gene: TRBV20-1
d_gene: NA
abundance: NA
j_gene: TRBJ2-5
CDR3nt: TGCAGTGCCGACGTAGTTAGCGGAATGCTTACCCAAGAGACCCAGTACTTC
CDR3aa: CSADVVSGMLTQETQYF

v_gene: TRBV29-1
d_gene: TRBD1
abundance: many
j_gene: TRBJ1-4
CDR3nt: TGCAGCGGACAGGGGGCCAATGAAAAACTGTTTTTT
CDR3aa: CSGQGANEKLFF

v_gene: TRBV24-1
d_gene: NA
abundance: NA
j_gene: TRBJ2-3
CDR3nt: TGTGCCACCAGTGATTCCTCCCGTGTCCACCAGTATTTT
CDR3aa: CATSDSSRVHQYF

v_gene: TRBV29-1
d_gene: NA
abundance: few
j_gene: TRBJ2-7
CDR3nt: TGCAGCGTTCAGTTTGCGTACGAGCAGTACTTC
CDR3aa: CSVQFAYEQYF

v_gene: TRBV2
d_gene: TRBD2
abundance: few
j_gene: TRBJ2-1
CDR3nt: TGTGCCAGCAGTATATGGGGACTAGCAGACAATGAGCAGTTCTTC
CDR3aa: CASSIWGLADNEQFF

v_gene: TRBV2
d_gene: NA
abundance: NA
j_gene: TRBJ1-2
CDR3nt: TGTGCCAGCAGGGAATACGGATATGGCTACACCTTC
CDR3aa: CASREYGYGYTF

v_gene: TRBV7-3
d_gene: NA
abundance: NA
j_gene: TRBJ2-5
CDR3nt: TGTGCCAGCAGCTTATCTGCTAGCGAGAGCCTAGAGACCCAGTACTTC
CDR3aa: CASSLSASESLETQYF

v_gene: TRBV6-4
d_gene: NA
abundance: NA
j_gene: TRBJ2-6
CDR3nt: TGTGCCAGCCGGCAGGGCTTTGGGGCCAGCGTCCTGACTTTC
CDR3aa: CASRQGFGASVLTF

v_gene: TRBV12-3/TRBV12-4
d_gene: NA
abundance: NA
j_gene: TRBJ1-1
CDR3nt: TGTGCCAGCAGTGTAGGGCCGAACACTGAAGCTTTCTTT
CDR3aa: CASSVGPNTEAFF

v_gene: TRBV7-8
d_gene: NA
abundance: NA
j_gene: TRBJ2-7
CDR3nt: TGTGCCAGCAGCACCCTTACGTCTGGCGAGCAGTACTTC
CDR3aa: CASSTLTSGEQYF

v_gene: TRBV3-1
d_gene: NA
abundance: NA
j_gene: TRBJ1-1
CDR3nt: TGTGCCAGCAGCCAAGGGTCATCCGGGATGATTACTGAAGCTTTCTTT
CDR3aa: CASSQGSSGMITEAFF

v_gene: TRBV29-1
d_gene: TRBD2
abundance: NA
j_gene: TRBJ2-3
CDR3nt: TGCAGCGTTGAGGGAGGAAATTGGCTAGCGGGAGATACGCAGTATTTT
CDR3aa: CSVEGGNWLAGDTQYF

v_gene: TRBV13
d_gene: NA
abundance: NA
j_gene: TRBJ1-1
CDR3nt: TGTGCCAGCAGCGTGAGCCCTGAAGCTTTCTTT
CDR3aa: CASSVSPEAFF

v_gene: TRBV29-1
d_gene: NA
abundance: few
j_gene: TRBJ1-5
CDR3nt: TGCAGCGTTAAACAGGGAAACGCCGGCAATCAGCCCCAGCATTTT
CDR3aa: CSVKQGNAGNQPQHF

v_gene: TRBV20-1
d_gene: NA
abundance: NA
j_gene: TRBJ2-7
CDR3nt: TGCAGTGCAACGGGTAAGCGGACCTCCTACGAGCAGTACTTC
CDR3aa: CSATGKRTSYEQYF

v_gene: TRBV5-1
d_gene: NA
abundance: once
j_gene: TRBJ2-3
CDR3nt: TGCGCCAGCAGCTTGGATTTTTGGTCAGATACGCAGTATTTT
CDR3aa: CASSLDFWSDTQYF

v_gene: TRBV20-1
d_gene: TRBD2
abundance: few
j_gene: TRBJ2-7
CDR3nt: TGCAGTGCTCCCGGGGGGGCCTACGAGCAGTACTTC
CDR3aa: CSAPGGAYEQYF

v_gene: TRBV12-3/TRBV12-4
d_gene: TRBD2
abundance: NA
j_gene: TRBJ2-7
CDR3nt: TGTGCCAGCAGTTTAGCGTACGGGGAGGGGATGGGGAATGAGCAGTACTTC
CDR3aa: CASSLAYGEGMGNEQYF

v_gene: TRBV7-2
d_gene: NA
abundance: few
j_gene: TRBJ2-3
CDR3nt: TGTGCCAGCAGCACCGACGGAGGTCTCACAGATACGCAGTATTTT
CDR3aa: CASSTDGGLTDTQYF

v_gene: TRBV27
d_gene: NA
abundance: once
j_gene: TRBJ2-7
CDR3nt: TGTGCCAGCAGTTTATCGAGGTTGGGCGAGCAGTACTTC
CDR3aa: CASSLSRLGEQYF

v_gene: TRBV29-1
d_gene: TRBD2
abundance: NA
j_gene: TRBJ2-5
CDR3nt: TGCAGCGTTGACCCGGGAGGCTACAATGAGCAGTACTTC
CDR3aa: CSVDPGGYNEQYF

v_gene: TRBV29-1
d_gene: NA
abundance: NA
j_gene: TRBJ2-3
CDR3nt: TGCAGCGCCGACGGCGGCACAGATACGCAGTATTTT
CDR3aa: CSADGGTDTQYF

v_gene: TRBV6-6
d_gene: NA
abundance: NA
j_gene: TRBJ2-5
CDR3nt: TGTGCCAGCAGTTACCCGGGGGCCCAAGAGACCCAGTACTTC
CDR3aa: CASSYPGAQETQYF

v_gene: TRBV30
d_gene: TRBD2
abundance: NA
j_gene: TRBJ2-7
CDR3nt: TGTGCCTGGAGTATTCCGGGAGGGACCTACGAGCAGTACTTC
CDR3aa: CAWSIPGGTYEQYF

v_gene: TRBV7-2
d_gene: TRBD2
abundance: NA
j_gene: TRBJ2-2
CDR3nt: TGTGCCAGCAGCCATCGACTAGCGCCTAGGACCGGGGAGCTGTTTTTT
CDR3aa: CASSHRLAPRTGELFF

v_gene: TRBV5-1
d_gene: NA
abundance: NA
j_gene: TRBJ2-1
CDR3nt: TGCGCCAGCAGCTTGGATGACGGGAGAGCTTCCTACAATGAGCAGTTCTTC
CDR3aa: CASSLDDGRASYNEQFF

v_gene: TRBV7-9
d_gene: NA
abundance: NA
j_gene: TRBJ1-5
CDR3nt: TGTGCCAGCAGCTTAGTTCTGGGGGAAGGCAATCAGCCCCAGCATTTT
CDR3aa: CASSLVLGEGNQPQHF

v_gene: TRBV7-9
d_gene: NA
abundance: few
j_gene: TRBJ2-5
CDR3nt: TGTGCCAGCAGCTTAGCAGCAGGGGCAGGAGAGACCCAGTACTTC
CDR3aa: CASSLAAGAGETQYF

v_gene: TRBV15
d_gene: NA
abundance: many
j_gene: TRBJ2-1
CDR3nt: TGTGCCACCAGCAGGGCGTTGTTTAATGAGCAGTTCTTC
CDR3aa: CATSRALFNEQFF

v_gene: TRBV11-2
d_gene: NA
abundance: NA
j_gene: TRBJ1-2
CDR3nt: TGTGCCAGCAGCTTAGATTCCTTGCACACCTTC
CDR3aa: CASSLDSLHTF

v_gene: TRBV6-6
d_gene: NA
abundance: NA
j_gene: TRBJ1-5
CDR3nt: TGTGCCAGCAGGGACTTCAATCAGCCCCCGCATTTT
CDR3aa: CASRDFNQPPHF

v_gene: TRBV7-2
d_gene: NA
abundance: NA
j_gene: TRBJ2-5
CDR3nt: TGTGCCAGCAGCTTAGCGCGCGGGAAAGAGACCCAGTACTTC
CDR3aa: CASSLARGKETQYF

v_gene: TRBV5-5
d_gene: NA
abundance: NA
j_gene: TRBJ2-5
CDR3nt: TGTGCCAGCAGCACCCACGCCGGGGGCCAACAAGAGACCCAGTACTTC
CDR3aa: CASSTHAGGQQETQYF